This T cell receptor beta chain is drawn from a study of T cells in tumors after PD-1 blockade. Study information: Either cemiplimab 350 mg every 2 weeks or pembrolizumab 200 mg every 3 weeks was given.

The protocol was immunoSEQ multiplex PCR, while the TCRdb copy is restricted to in-frame clones and leaves out a portion. The table includes tens of thousands of clones, 81% detected once. Template: tumor biopsy or peripheral blood genomic DNA, roughly 550-6,500 ng per sample. V was shortened by 5 bases and J by 0 bases, with 8 bases between the two germline ends. The CDR3 totals 15 residues. Germline CDR1 and CDR2: LNHNV and YYDKDF (reference sequence). The TCR originated in a human donor with basal cell carcinoma. This material consisted of PBMCs, taken before anti-PD-1 treatment. The chain recombines TRBV15 with TRBJ2-6; D is uncertain. CDR3 region: CATSGPNSGANVLTF. In DNA form, the CDR3 reads TGTGCCACCAGCGGCCCGAACTCTGGGGCCAACGTCCTGACTTTC.